A single sample gave rise to the 14 T cell receptor beta chains below, sequenced in a study of shared T cell receptors in the human thymus. TCRdb's table, derived via immunoSEQ multiplex PCR, lists solely in-frame clones and lacks some. This table has roughly 550,000 clones, roughly 74% appearing once. The same sample was also studied in work on human thymus T cells.

Sample: thymocytes. These receptors originate from a boy under two years old with a congenital heart defect.

The chain uses TRBV4-1 and TRBJ2-2, with 10 bases aligning to TRBD2. From germline, CDR1 is MGHRA and CDR2 YSYEKL. This CDR3 comprises 17 residues. The V segment lost 1 base and the J segment 6 bases; nucleotides outside the gene matches: 8. The CDR3 DNA follows: TGCGCCAGCAGCCAAGCGGTAGCGGGAGGTCTGGCCGGGGAGCTGTTTTTT. Its translation is CASSQAVAGGLAGELFF.

This clone was seen a handful of times. The rearrangement uses TRBV11-2 and TRBJ2-7, with 11 bases lining up with TRBD2. This CDR3 is 15 amino acids long. Germline V gene lookup returns CDR1 SGHAT and CDR2 FQNNGV. J lost 3 bases, V lost 4 bases, and 5 bases had no gene match. CDR3 sequence reads: CASSWLAGGDYEQYF. Written as DNA, the CDR3 is TGTGCCAGCAGCTGGCTAGCGGGGGGCGACTACGAGCAGTACTTC. Filled out from reference TRBV11-2 and TRBJ2-7, the complete variable domain reads EAGVAQSPRYKIIEKRQSVAFWCNPISGHATLYWYQQILGQGPKLLIQFQNNGVVDDSQLPKDRFSAERLKGVDSTLKIQPAKLEDSAVYLCASSWLAGGDYEQYFGPGTRLTVT.

The rearrangement links TRBV6-6 to TRBJ2-5; 10 nucleotides match TRBD1. Germline CDR1 is MNHNY and CDR2 is SVGAGI (reference sequence). This CDR3 region has 16 residues. J gave up 3 bases and V 7 bases, and 11 bases lay outside the gene matches. CDR3 sequence reads: CASNKSRGTGEETQYF. The CDR3 DNA follows: TGTGCCAGCAACAAAAGCCGCGGGACAGGGGAAGAGACCCAGTACTTC.

This chain connects TRBV4-3 to TRBJ2-7; the D gene is possibly TRBD2 (6 bases). This CDR3 is built from 14 residues. Germline assignment: CDR1 LGHNA and CDR2 YSLEER. V was cut by 0 bases and J by 10 bases, with 16 bases left in between. The DNA for the CDR3 is TGCGCCAGCAGCCAAGACTATAGGAGGGAGCCTCAGTACTTC. It codes for CASSQDYRREPQYF.

J is TRBJ1-2 and V is TRBV7-9; D not certain. Germline assignment: CDR1 SEHNR and CDR2 FQNEAQ (reference sequence). This CDR3 is 11 amino acids long. The V end lost 5 bases, the J end lost 7 bases, and 8 bases lay between the germline ends. CDR3 sequence reads: CASSPVRGYTF. The CDR3 coding sequence is TGTGCCAGCAGCCCAGTCCGTGGCTACACCTTC.

This clone has just one count. This rearrangement joins TRBV29-1 to TRBJ1-2; 9 bases are shared with TRBD1. Looked up from germline, CDR1 is SQVTM and CDR2 is ANQGSEA. CDR3 size: 14 residues. J was trimmed by 6 bases and V by 2 bases; bases with no gene match: 7. The CDR3 loop is CSVERQGEGNGYTF. The CDR3 nucleotides read TGCAGCGTTGAAAGACAGGGGGAGGGGAATGGCTACACCTTC. The full variable domain, its missing parts supplied by reference TRBV29-1 and TRBJ1-2, is SAVISQKPSRDICQRGTSLTIQCQVDSQVTMMFWYRQQPGQSLTLIATANQGSEATYESGFVIDKFPISRPNLTFSTLTVSNMSPEDSSIYLCSVERQGEGNGYTFGSGTRLTVV.

The chain is built from TRBV27 and TRBJ1-1, with 9 bases matching TRBD1. J lost 11 bases, V lost 5 bases, and 6 bases had no gene match. The CDR3 has 12 residues. Per the germline V gene, CDR1 is MNHEY and CDR2 is SMNVEV (reference sequence). CDR3 DNA: TGTGCCAGCAGTACCGGGACAGGGCCGGCTTTCTTT. Translated, it gives CASSTGTGPAFF.

This chain uses TRBV11-2 with TRBJ2-2, with D maybe TRBD2 (6 bases). This CDR3 has 16 amino acids. The V end was cut by 5 bases, the J end by 1 base, with 14 bases between. The germline CDR1 and CDR2 sequences are SGHAT and FQNNGV. CDR3 nucleotides: TGTGCCAGCAGCAGCCGGGGGATTTTGAACACCGGGGAGCTGTTTTTT. The encoded protein is CASSSRGILNTGELFF.

This clone has just one count. Other DNA sequences of this sample code for an identical CDR3. This chain joins TRBV4-2 and TRBJ2-7, with 8 positions matching TRBD2. V shed 0 bases, J shed 4 bases, and the junction held 2 bases outside the gene matches. The germline V gene has CDR1 LGHNA and CDR2 YNFKEQ. This CDR3 comprises 14 residues. CDR3 bases: TGTGCCAGCAGCCAAGACCGGGGGGGATACGAGCAGTACTTC. It encodes CASSQDRGGYEQYF.

The chain has TRBV13 and TRBJ2-7; 8 nucleotides align to TRBD1. The V gene's germline CDR1 is PRHDT and CDR2 FYEKMQ (reference sequence). J gave up 5 bases and V 2 bases, and 17 bases lay outside the gene matches. CDR3 length: 18 residues. The CDR3 reads CASSLSRDRLSIVHEQYF. The CDR3 DNA sequence: TGTGCCAGCAGCTTAAGCCGGGACAGGTTAAGCATTGTCCACGAGCAGTACTTC.

The chain combines TRBV19 with TRBJ2-3; 12 nucleotides match TRBD2. Germline V lookup: CDR1 LNHDA, CDR2 SQIVND (reference sequence). The CDR3 runs 17 residues. V shed 1 base and J 6 bases; nucleotides not matched to a gene: 8. CDR3 residues: CASSIGSSGRAGDTQYF. The CDR3, as DNA: TGTGCCAGTAGTATAGGATCTAGCGGGAGGGCTGGGGATACGCAGTATTTT.

The CDR3 bases are TGTGCCAGCAGCCAATCCGGGGGCGGGGGATTTGAAAAACTGTTTTTT. It is translated as CASSQSGGGGFEKLFF. V usage is TRBV4-2 and J usage is TRBJ1-4, with D maybe TRBD1 (6 bases). Trimming stripped 2 bases from V and 7 bases from J, with 17 bases between. From germline, CDR1 is LGHNA and CDR2 YNFKEQ. The CDR3 runs 16 residues.

For this clone: The junction shows a germline mismatch at one end, possibly a read error. For the CDR3, the DNA is TGTGCCTGGACCTCTTTAAAGGGGGCCGTTTTT. Its protein product is CAWTSLKGAVF. This chain connects TRBV30 to TRBJ1-4, with 7 bases identical to TRBD1. This CDR3 has 11 residues. Germline CDR1 and CDR2: GTSNPN and SVGIG (reference sequence). The full variable domain, completed using reference TRBV30 and TRBJ1-4, is SQTIHQWPATLVQPVGSPLSLECTVEGTSNPNLYWYRQAAGRGLQLLFYSVGIGQISSEVPQNLSASRPQDRQFILSSKKLLLSDSGFYLCAWTSLKGAVFGSGTQLSVL.

The chain is built from TRBV5-1 and TRBJ2-7, with D possibly matching TRBD1 (5 bases). In germline, CDR1 is SGHRS, CDR2 YFSETQ. The CDR3 consists of 18 residues. Trimming removed 0 bases at V and 5 bases at J, with 24 bases between. This chain's CDR3 is CASSLAVDTLHSTHEQYF. The CDR3 DNA follows: TGCGCCAGCAGCTTGGCCGTGGACACCCTCCACAGTACCCACGAGCAGTACTTC.